What follows are 18 T cell receptor beta chains derived from one specimen sequenced in a study of blood T cells in healthy people across ages. The use of a sample-barcoded 5' primer and a J-beta primer mix characterized a second PCR of roughly 7 to 12 cycles. TCRdb reprocessed the 5' RACE reads with MiXCR, giving one entry per CDR3 protein. The table has fewer than 700,000 distinct CDR3 sequences, more than 45% seen once. Material: blood. These TCRs come from a man of 80 years or more in good health.

To note about this clonotype: At one end the junction does not follow the germline gene, possibly because of a read error. The chain links TRBV7-2 to TRBJ2-1, with a tentative D call TRBD2 (6 bases). The CDR3 is made up of 19 amino acids. Germline V gene sequence: CDR1 SGHTA, CDR2 FQGNSA. This chain's CDR3 is CASSLRGLGERASNNEQFF. CDR3 in DNA: TGTGCCAGCAGCTTAAGGGGTTTGGGAGAGCGGGCCTCCAACAATGAGCAGTTCTTC. The whole variable domain, remainder taken from reference TRBV7-2 and TRBJ2-1, is GAGVSQSPSNKVTEKGKDVELRCDPISGHTALYWYRQSLGQGLEFLIYFQGNSAPDKSGLPSDRFSAERTGGSVSTLTIQRTQQEDSAVYLCASSLRGLGERASNNEQFFGPGTRLTVL.

The genes are TRBV24-1 and TRBJ2-2; D is unresolved. There are 17 residues in the CDR3. In germline, CDR1 is KGHDR, CDR2 SFDVKD. V lost 1 base, J lost 0 bases, and 11 bases lay in between. The CDR3 loop reads CATSDLWAEPNTGELFF. The CDR3, as DNA: TGTGCCACCAGTGATTTATGGGCCGAACCGAACACCGGGGAGCTGTTTTTT.

The chain recombines TRBV3-1 with TRBJ1-1, with unresolved D. Germline-derived CDR1 and CDR2 are LGHDT and YNNKEL (reference sequence). Trimming removed 3 bases at V and 7 bases at J, with 6 bases between. This CDR3 has 11 amino acids. CDR3 in amino acids: CASSHEGEAFF. CDR3 bases: TGTGCCAGCAGCCACGAGGGTGAAGCTTTCTTT. Full variable domain (rest looked up from reference TRBV3-1 and TRBJ1-1): DTAVSQTPKYLVTQMGNDKSIKCEQNLGHDTMYWYKQDSKKFLKIMFSYNNKELIINETVPNRFSPKSPDKAHLNLHINSLELGDSAVYFCASSHEGEAFFGQGTRLTVV.

Comment on this clonotype: This may be a read error: a much more frequent sequence differs by one nucleotide. The chain recombines TRBV3-1 with TRBJ2-7; D not resolved. Near its end, the DNA agrees better with TRBJ2-5, so the J call may be wrong. The CDR3 sequence is 13 residues long. Per the germline V gene, CDR1 is LGHDT and CDR2 is YNNKEL (reference sequence). The CDR3 bases are TGTGCCAGCAACTGGACCCCACCGGAGACCCAGTACTTC. Its protein product is CASNWTPPETQYF.

In this sample, this clonotype turned up once. The V and J genes are TRBV11-2 and TRBJ1-5; D may be TRBD1 (6 bases). There are 12 residues in the CDR3. Between the trimmed V and J ends, which lost 7 bases and 4 bases, there was a span of 8 bases. The germline gives CDR1 SGHAT, CDR2 FQNNGV. The CDR3 spells CASNTGNQPQHF. The CDR3 bases are TGTGCCAGCAACACAGGGAATCAGCCCCAGCATTTT.

The chain uses TRBV5-1 and TRBJ2-5; D might be TRBD2 (5 bases). The V end lost 7 bases, the J end lost 3 bases, and 28 bases lay between the germline ends. This CDR3 has 18 residues. CDR1 is SGHRS, CDR2 YFSETQ, per germline. CDR3 DNA sequence: TGCGCCAGCTCCTCCCCCCCGGCTGAGCAGGCCGGGAAAGAGACCCAGTACTTC. Its translation is CASSSPPAEQAGKETQYF.

The CDR3 protein is CASSLGGSSRETQYF. CDR3 DNA sequence: TGTGCCAGCAGCCTCGGGGGATCCTCCAGGGAGACCCAGTACTTC. The V call is TRBV7-2, the J call TRBJ2-5; maybe TRBD2 (6 bases). Trimming pared 5 bases from V and 5 bases from J, leaving 18 bases between. Germline V gene sequence: CDR1 SGHTA, CDR2 FQGNSA. This CDR3 region has 15 residues. Drawing the rest from reference TRBV7-2 and TRBJ2-5, the complete variable domain is GAGVSQSPSNKVTEKGKDVELRCDPISGHTALYWYRQSLGQGLEFLIYFQGNSAPDKSGLPSDRFSAERTGGSVSTLTIQRTQQEDSAVYLCASSLGGSSRETQYFGPGTRLLVL.

This clonotype has ten or more counts. This chain joins TRBV6-6 and TRBJ1-2; a weak D match, TRBD1 (5 bases). The CDR3 is 13 residues long. The V end lost 5 bases, the J end lost 6 bases, and 13 bases lay between the germline ends. Germline V gene sequence: CDR1 MNHNY, CDR2 SVGAGI (reference sequence). This chain's CDR3 is CASSPGPRHGYTF. The CDR3 DNA sequence: TGTGCCAGCAGTCCGGGGCCACGCCATGGCTACACCTTC.

The chain carries TRBV12-3 or TRBV12-4 and TRBJ1-4; D not resolved. The CDR3 length is 13 residues. V lost 6 bases and J 4 bases, leaving 9 bases between the germline ends. The CDR3 nucleotides read TGTGCCAGCAGGGGAGGGCTTAATGAAAAACTGTTTTTT. Protein: CASRGGLNEKLFF.

The chain couples TRBV20-1 to TRBJ2-3; D gene ambiguous. V dropped 7 bases and J dropped 0 bases, with 8 bases sitting between them. The CDR3 is 12 residues long. From germline, CDR1 is DFQATT and CDR2 SNEGSKA (reference sequence). The CDR3 here is CSVRASTDTQYF. In nucleotides, the CDR3 is TGCAGTGTTCGCGCGAGCACAGATACGCAGTATTTT.

The chain couples TRBV30 to TRBJ1-1; D not resolved. The germline gives CDR1 GTSNPN, CDR2 SVGIG (reference sequence). CDR3 length equals 14 residues. V lost 1 base and J 0 bases, leaving 9 bases between the germline ends. The CDR3 DNA is TGTGCCTGGAGTGGTACGGCGGTGAACACTGAAGCTTTCTTT. It codes for CAWSGTAVNTEAFF.

As to this clonotype: This clone may be a read error of a much larger clone one base away. The chain couples TRBV5-1 to TRBJ2-3; 7 bases are shared with TRBD1. The CDR3 length is 15 residues. Germline CDR1 and CDR2: SGHRS and YFSETQ. The CDR3 sequence is CASSLAGTVPETQYF. In nucleotides, the CDR3 is TGCGCCAGCAGCTTGGCCGGGACAGTACCAGAGACGCAGTATTTT.

The chain recombines TRBV11-2 with TRBJ1-1; 7 bases map to TRBD1. V lost 5 bases and J lost 3; bases outside the gene matches: 15. In germline, CDR1 is SGHAT, CDR2 FQNNGV. This CDR3 spans 17 amino acids. This CDR3 is CASSTRTRQGVDTEAFF. The DNA for the CDR3 is TGTGCCAGCAGCACCCGGACCAGACAGGGTGTGGACACTGAAGCTTTCTTT.

This clonotype was counted between two and nine times. The chain employs TRBV29-1 and TRBJ2-1, with D unclear. Germline V lookup: CDR1 SQVTM, CDR2 ANQGSEA. This CDR3 has 11 amino acids. V dropped 5 bases and J dropped 4 bases, with 6 bases sitting between them. The chain's CDR3 is CSVSSYNEQFF. In DNA form, the CDR3 reads TGCAGCGTTTCCAGTTACAATGAGCAGTTCTTC.

The V gene is TRBV20-1, the J gene TRBJ2-3; D is unclear. Per germline, CDR1 DFQATT and CDR2 SNEGSKA (reference sequence). The CDR3 extends over 15 amino acids. Between the trimmed V and J ends, which lost 7 bases and 0 bases, there was a span of 17 bases. CDR3 loop: CSVPTLEGSTDTQYF. The DNA for the CDR3 is TGCAGTGTCCCAACCTTGGAAGGAAGCACAGATACGCAGTATTTT.

A single count supports this clonotype. CDR3 sequence reads: CASSQMGWETQFF. For the CDR3, the DNA is TGCGCCAGCAGCCAGATGGGATGGGAGACCCAGTTCTTC. This chain links TRBV4-1 with TRBJ2-1; tentatively, D is TRBD2 (5 bases). The germline V and J ends were trimmed by 3 bases and 13 bases, with 16 bases remaining between them. This CDR3 has 13 residues. Looked up from germline, CDR1 is MGHRA and CDR2 is YSYEKL.

The chain employs TRBV30 and TRBJ1-1, with D possibly TRBD1 on 5 matching bases. Germline CDR1 is GTSNPN and CDR2 is SVGIG (reference sequence). CDR3 length equals 13 residues. The V and J ends lost 4 bases and 5 bases respectively, with 14 bases between them. The CDR3 loop is CAWTRRGRTEAFF. DNA for the CDR3: TGTGCCTGGACCAGGAGGGGCCGGACTGAAGCTTTCTTT.

V gene TRBV24-1 combines with J gene TRBJ2-4, with D possibly matching TRBD1 (6 bases). The J call may be incorrect, as the DNA end agrees better with TRBJ2-5. The CDR3 covers 13 residues. Germline V gene lookup returns CDR1 KGHDR and CDR2 SFDVKD. DNA for the CDR3: TGTGCCACCAGCCAGGACAGCTCGGAGACCCAGTACTTC. This codes for CATSQDSSETQYF.